This TCR beta chain was documented in a study of T-cell memory formation after mild COVID-19. TCRdb re-called the 5' RACE reads through MiXCR, storing one row per CDR3 protein. This sample yields fewer than 350,000 distinct CDR3 sequences, of which about 16% are seen a single time; approximately 20% belongs to the top ten. This CDR3 region has 13 residues. Trimming shortened V by 3 bases and J by 6 bases, and 11 bases separated the two germline ends. Germline lookup yields CDR1 LNHDA and CDR2 SQIVND (reference sequence). Regarding this clonotype: Its antigen is undetermined.

Study-level points and caveats: Mainly CM and EM harbored the contracting CD4+ clones; mainly EMRA harbored the CD8+ ones. Day 15 to 85 contractors were CD4/CD8 balanced; later expanders leaned CD4+.

Material: PBMCs or a T cell subset sorted from them (not recorded which). The sequence was collected from a man aged 18 to 29 who had mild COVID-19 (a few samples of this study predate the infection). Cell type and time point are not known. The genes are TRBV19 and TRBJ1-1, with D perhaps matching TRBD1 (6 bases). The CDR3 is CASSIYRDAEAFF. In nucleotides, the CDR3 is TGTGCCAGTAGTATTTACAGGGACGCTGAAGCTTTCTTT.